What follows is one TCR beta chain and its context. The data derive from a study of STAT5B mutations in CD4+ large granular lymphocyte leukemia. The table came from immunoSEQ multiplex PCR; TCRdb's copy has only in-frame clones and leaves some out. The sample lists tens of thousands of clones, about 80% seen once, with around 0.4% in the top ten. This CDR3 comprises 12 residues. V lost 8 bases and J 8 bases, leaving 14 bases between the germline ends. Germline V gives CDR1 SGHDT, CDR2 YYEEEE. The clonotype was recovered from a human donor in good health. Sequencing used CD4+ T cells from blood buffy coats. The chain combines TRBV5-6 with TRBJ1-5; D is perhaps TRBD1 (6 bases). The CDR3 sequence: CASTRGEEPQHF. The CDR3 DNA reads TGTGCCAGTACCAGGGGTGAGGAGCCCCAGCATTTT.